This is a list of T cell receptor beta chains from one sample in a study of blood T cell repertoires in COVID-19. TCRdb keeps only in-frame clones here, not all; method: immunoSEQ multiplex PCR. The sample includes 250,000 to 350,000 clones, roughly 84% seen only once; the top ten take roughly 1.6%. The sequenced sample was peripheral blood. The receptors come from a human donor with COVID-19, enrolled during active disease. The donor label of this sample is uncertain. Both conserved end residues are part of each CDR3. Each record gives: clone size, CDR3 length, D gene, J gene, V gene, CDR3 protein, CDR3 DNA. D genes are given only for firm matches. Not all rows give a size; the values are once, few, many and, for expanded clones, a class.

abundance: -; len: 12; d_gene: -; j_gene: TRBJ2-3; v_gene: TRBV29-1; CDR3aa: CSVDRGSDTQYF; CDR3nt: TGCAGCGTTGACCGGGGGTCGGATACGCAGTATTTT
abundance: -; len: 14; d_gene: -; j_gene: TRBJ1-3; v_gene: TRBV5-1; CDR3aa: CASSPAGSPNTIYF; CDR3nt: TGCGCCAGCAGCCCCGCAGGCAGCCCGAACACCATATATTTT
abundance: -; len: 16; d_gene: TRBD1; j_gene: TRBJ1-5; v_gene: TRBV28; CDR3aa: CASTDPGQGSGQPQHF; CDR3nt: TGTGCCAGCACCGACCCGGGACAGGGATCCGGGCAGCCCCAGCATTTT
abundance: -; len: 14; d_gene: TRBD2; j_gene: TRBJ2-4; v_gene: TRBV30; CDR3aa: CAWSAGLADDIQYF; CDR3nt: TGTGCCTGGAGCGCGGGACTAGCGGATGACATTCAGTACTTC
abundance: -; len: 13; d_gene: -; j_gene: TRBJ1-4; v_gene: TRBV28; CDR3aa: CASSLETNEKLFF; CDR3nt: TGTGCCAGCAGTTTGGAGACTAATGAAAAACTGTTTTTT
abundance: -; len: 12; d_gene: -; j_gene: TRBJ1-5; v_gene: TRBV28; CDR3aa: CATNLGNQPQHF; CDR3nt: TGTGCCACCAACTTAGGCAATCAGCCCCAGCATTTT
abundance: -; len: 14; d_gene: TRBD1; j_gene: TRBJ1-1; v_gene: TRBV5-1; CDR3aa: CASSLETGVTEAFF; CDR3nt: TGCGCCAGCAGCTTGGAGACAGGGGTCACTGAAGCTTTCTTT
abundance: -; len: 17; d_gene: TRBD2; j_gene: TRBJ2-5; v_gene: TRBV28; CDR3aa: CASSRPPRLAGQETQYF; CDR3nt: TGTGCCAGCAGTCGCCCTCCCCGGCTAGCGGGACAAGAGACCCAGTACTTC
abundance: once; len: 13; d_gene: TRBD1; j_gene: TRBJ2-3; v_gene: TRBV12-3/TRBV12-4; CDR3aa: CASSQDRGLTQYF; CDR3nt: TGTGCCAGCAGCCAAGACAGGGGCCTTACGCAGTATTTT
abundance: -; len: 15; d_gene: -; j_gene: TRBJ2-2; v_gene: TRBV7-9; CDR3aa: CASSLGLLGTGELFF; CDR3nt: TGTGCCAGCAGCTTAGGACTACTAGGGACCGGGGAGCTGTTTTTT
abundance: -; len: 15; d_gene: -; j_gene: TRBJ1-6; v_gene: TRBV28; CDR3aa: CASRQGGGEQSPLHF; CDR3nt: TGTGCCAGCAGACAGGGAGGGGGGGAACAGTCACCCCTCCACTTT
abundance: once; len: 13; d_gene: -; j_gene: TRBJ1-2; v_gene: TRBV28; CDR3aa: CASSPPLLLGYTF; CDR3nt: TGTGCCAGCAGTCCCCCCCTCCTATTAGGCTACACCTTC
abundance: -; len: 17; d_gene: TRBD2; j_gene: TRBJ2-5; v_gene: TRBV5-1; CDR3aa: CASSPGLAGRAQETQYF; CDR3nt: TGCGCCAGCAGCCCCGGACTAGCGGGAAGGGCCCAAGAGACCCAGTACTTC
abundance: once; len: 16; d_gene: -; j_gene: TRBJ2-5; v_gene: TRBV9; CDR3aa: CASSVARGGGSETQYF; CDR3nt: TGTGCCAGCAGCGTAGCCCGGGGCGGAGGGTCGGAGACCCAGTACTTC
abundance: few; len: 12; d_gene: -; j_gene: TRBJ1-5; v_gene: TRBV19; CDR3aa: CASGGVDQPQHF; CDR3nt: TGTGCCAGTGGGGGGGTGGATCAGCCCCAGCATTTT
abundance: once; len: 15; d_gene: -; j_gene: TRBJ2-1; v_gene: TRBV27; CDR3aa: CASSSDQGGYNEQFF; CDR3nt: TGTGCCAGCAGTTCGGACCAGGGAGGATACAATGAGCAGTTCTTC
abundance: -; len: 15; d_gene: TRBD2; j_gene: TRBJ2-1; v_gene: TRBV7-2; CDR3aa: CASSLVAGLGNEQFF; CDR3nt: TGTGCCAGCAGCTTAGTAGCAGGACTAGGCAATGAGCAGTTCTTC
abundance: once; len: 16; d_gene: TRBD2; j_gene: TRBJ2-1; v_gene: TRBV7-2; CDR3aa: CASSPSLGRGYNEQFF; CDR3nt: TGTGCCAGCAGCCCGTCCCTCGGGCGGGGGTACAATGAGCAGTTCTTC
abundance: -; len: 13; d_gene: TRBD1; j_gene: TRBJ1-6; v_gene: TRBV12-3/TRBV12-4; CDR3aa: CASSLDRVSPLHF; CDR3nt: TGTGCCAGCAGTTTGGACAGGGTTTCACCCCTCCACTTT
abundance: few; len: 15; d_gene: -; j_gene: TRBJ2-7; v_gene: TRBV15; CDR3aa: CAPSAAVLPSYEQYF; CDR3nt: TGTGCCCCCTCAGCAGCGGTCCTTCCCTCCTACGAGCAGTACTTC
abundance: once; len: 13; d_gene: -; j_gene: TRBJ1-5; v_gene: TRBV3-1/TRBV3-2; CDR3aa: CASSERGNQPQHF; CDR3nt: TGTGCCAGCAGCGAAAGGGGTAATCAGCCCCAGCATTTT
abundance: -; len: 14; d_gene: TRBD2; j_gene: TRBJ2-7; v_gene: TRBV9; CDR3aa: CASSVTSGSYEQYF; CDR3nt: TGTGCCAGCAGCGTAACTAGCGGGAGTTACGAGCAGTACTTC
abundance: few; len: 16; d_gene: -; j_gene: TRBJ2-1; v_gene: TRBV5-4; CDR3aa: CASSRGQSSSYNEQFF; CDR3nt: TGTGCCAGCAGCCGCGGACAGTCGAGCTCCTACAATGAGCAGTTCTTC
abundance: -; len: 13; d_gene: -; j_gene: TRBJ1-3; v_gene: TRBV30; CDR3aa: CAWSGSSGNTIYF; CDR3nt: TGTGCCTGGTCCGGGTCATCTGGAAACACCATATATTTT
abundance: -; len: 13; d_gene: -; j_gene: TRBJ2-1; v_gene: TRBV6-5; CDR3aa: CASRTGDYNEQFF; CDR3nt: TGTGCCAGCAGGACAGGTGACTACAATGAGCAGTTCTTC
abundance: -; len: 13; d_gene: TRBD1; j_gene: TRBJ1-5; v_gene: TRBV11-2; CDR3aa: CASSLDRVQPQHF; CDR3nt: TGTGCCAGCAGCCTCGACAGGGTTCAGCCCCAGCATTTT
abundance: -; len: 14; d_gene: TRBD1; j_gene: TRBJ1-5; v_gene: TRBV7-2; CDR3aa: CASSLTTGYQPQHF; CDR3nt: TGTGCCAGCAGCTTAACGACAGGGTATCAGCCCCAGCATTTT
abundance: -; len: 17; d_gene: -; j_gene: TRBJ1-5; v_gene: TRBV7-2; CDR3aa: CASSYQTGTGLNQPQHF; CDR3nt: TGTGCCAGCAGCTATCAGACCGGGACGGGACTCAATCAGCCCCAGCATTTT
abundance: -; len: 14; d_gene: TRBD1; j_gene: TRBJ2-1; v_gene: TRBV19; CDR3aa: CASSPRDRYNEQFF; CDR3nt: TGTGCCAGTAGCCCCCGGGACAGATACAATGAGCAGTTCTTC
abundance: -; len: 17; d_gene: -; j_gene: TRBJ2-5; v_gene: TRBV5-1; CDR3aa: CASSLKVTSRSVETQYF; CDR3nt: TGCGCCAGCAGCTTGAAGGTTACTAGCAGGTCGGTGGAGACCCAGTACTTC
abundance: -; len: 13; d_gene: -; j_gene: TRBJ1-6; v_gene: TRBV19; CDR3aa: CASSARGGSPLHF; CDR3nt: TGTGCCAGTAGTGCCAGGGGAGGGTCACCCCTCCACTTT
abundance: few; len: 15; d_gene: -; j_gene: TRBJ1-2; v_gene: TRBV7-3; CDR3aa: CASSFPGERSYGYTF; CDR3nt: TGTGCCAGCAGCTTTCCAGGGGAACGGAGCTATGGCTACACCTTC
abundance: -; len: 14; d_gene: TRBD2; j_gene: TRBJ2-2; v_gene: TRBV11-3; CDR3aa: CASSSIAGAGELFF; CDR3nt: TGTGCCAGCAGCTCAATAGCGGGAGCCGGGGAGCTGTTTTTT
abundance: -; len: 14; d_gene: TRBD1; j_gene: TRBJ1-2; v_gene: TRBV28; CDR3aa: CASSRTGINYGYTF; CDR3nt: TGTGCCAGCAGTAGGACAGGGATTAACTATGGCTACACCTTC
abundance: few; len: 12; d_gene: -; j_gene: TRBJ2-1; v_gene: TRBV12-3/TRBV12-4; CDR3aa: CASSFGGGEQFF; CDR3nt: TGTGCCAGCAGTTTTGGGGGAGGTGAGCAGTTCTTC
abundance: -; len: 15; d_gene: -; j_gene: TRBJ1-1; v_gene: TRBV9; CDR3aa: CASARGGALNTEAFF; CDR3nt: TGTGCCAGCGCCCGGGGGGGGGCTCTGAACACTGAAGCTTTCTTT
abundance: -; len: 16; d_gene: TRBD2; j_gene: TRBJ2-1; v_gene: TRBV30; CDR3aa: CAWSVPGTSRYNEQFF; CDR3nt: TGTGCCTGGAGTGTACCTGGGACTAGCCGGTACAATGAGCAGTTCTTC
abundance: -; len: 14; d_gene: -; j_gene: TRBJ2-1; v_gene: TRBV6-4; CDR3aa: CASSASSAYNEQFF; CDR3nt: TGTGCCAGCAGTGCGTCTAGCGCCTACAATGAGCAGTTCTTC
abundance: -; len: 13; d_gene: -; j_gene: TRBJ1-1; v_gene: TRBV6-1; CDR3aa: CASSEARSTGAFF; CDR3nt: TGTGCCAGCAGTGAGGCGAGAAGCACGGGGGCTTTCTTT
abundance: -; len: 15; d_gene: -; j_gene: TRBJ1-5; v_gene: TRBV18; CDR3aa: CASSPRQEANQPQHF; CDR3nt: TGTGCCAGCTCACCACGACAGGAGGCAAATCAGCCCCAGCATTTT
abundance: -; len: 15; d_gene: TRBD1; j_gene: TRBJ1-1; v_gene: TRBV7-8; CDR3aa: CASSFTTGADTEAFF; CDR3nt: TGTGCCAGCAGCTTTACTACAGGGGCCGACACTGAAGCTTTCTTT
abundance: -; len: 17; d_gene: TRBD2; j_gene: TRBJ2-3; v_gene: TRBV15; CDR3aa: CATSRGGLAGGTDTQYF; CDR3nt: TGTGCCACCAGCAGGGGGGGACTAGCGGGAGGCACAGATACGCAGTATTTT
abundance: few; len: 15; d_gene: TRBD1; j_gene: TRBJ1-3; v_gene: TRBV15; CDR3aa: CATSRSTGSGNTIYF; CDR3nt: TGTGCCACCAGCAGATCGACAGGGTCTGGAAACACCATATATTTT
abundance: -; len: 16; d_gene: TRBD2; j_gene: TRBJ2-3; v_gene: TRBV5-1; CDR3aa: CASRRGTSGFTDTQYF; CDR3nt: TGCGCCAGCAGACGCGGGACTAGCGGGTTCACAGATACGCAGTATTTT
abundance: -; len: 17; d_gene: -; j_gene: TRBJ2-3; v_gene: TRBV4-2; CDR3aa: CASSQVDGGWGTDTQYF; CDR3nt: TGTGCCAGCAGCCAAGTGGATGGGGGCTGGGGCACAGATACGCAGTATTTT
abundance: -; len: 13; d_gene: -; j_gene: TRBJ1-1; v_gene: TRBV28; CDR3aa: CASSPILRTEAFF; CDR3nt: TGTGCCAGCAGTCCGATTCTGAGGACTGAAGCTTTCTTT
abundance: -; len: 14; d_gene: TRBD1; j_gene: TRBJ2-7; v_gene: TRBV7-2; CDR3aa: CASSRPGQGYEQYF; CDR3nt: TGTGCCAGCAGCCGGCCGGGACAGGGCTACGAGCAGTACTTC
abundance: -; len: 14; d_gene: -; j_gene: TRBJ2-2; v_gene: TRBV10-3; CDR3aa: CAISGVGEVGELFF; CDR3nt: TGTGCCATCAGTGGGGTGGGAGAGGTCGGGGAGCTGTTTTTT
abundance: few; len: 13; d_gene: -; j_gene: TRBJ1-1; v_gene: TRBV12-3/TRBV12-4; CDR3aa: CASSSTVNTEAFF; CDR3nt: TGTGCCAGCAGTTCCACAGTGAACACTGAAGCTTTCTTT
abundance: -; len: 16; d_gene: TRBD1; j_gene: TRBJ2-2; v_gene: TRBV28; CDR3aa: CASSFPGTGVAGELFF; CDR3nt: TGTGCCAGCAGTTTCCCTGGGACAGGGGTCGCCGGGGAGCTGTTTTTT
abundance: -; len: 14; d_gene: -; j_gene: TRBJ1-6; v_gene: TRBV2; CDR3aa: CASMGGQNNSPLHF; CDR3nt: TGTGCCAGCATGGGCGGGCAGAATAATTCACCCCTCCACTTT
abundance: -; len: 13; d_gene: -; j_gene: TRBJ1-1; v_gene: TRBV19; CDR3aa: CATSEGANTEAFF; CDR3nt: TGTGCCACTTCAGAAGGGGCGAACACTGAAGCTTTCTTT
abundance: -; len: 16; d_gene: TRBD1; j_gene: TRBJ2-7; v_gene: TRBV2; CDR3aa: CASIQTGGASSYEQYF; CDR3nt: TGTGCCAGCATTCAGACAGGGGGTGCGAGCTCCTACGAGCAGTACTTC
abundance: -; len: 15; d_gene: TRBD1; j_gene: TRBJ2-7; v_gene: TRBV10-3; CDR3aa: CAISDRDRASYEQYF; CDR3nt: TGTGCCATCAGTGACCGGGACAGGGCCTCCTACGAGCAGTACTTC
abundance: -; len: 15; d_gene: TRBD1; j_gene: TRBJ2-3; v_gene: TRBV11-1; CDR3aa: CASSPTGTGWRTQYF; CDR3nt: TGTGCCAGCAGCCCAACCGGGACAGGGTGGCGTACGCAGTATTTT